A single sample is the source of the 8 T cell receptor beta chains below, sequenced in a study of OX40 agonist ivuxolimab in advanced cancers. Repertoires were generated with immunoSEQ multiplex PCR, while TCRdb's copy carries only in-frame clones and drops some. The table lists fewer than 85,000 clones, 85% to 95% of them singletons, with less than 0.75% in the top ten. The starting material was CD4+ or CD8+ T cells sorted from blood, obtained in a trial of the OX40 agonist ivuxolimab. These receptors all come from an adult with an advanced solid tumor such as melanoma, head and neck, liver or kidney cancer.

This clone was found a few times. The CDR3 DNA sequence: TGTGCCAGCAGCTTAGGGGGGCCGGTCACTGAAGCTTTCTTT. Encoded protein: CASSLGGPVTEAFF. The chain combines TRBV7-3 with TRBJ1-1; tentative D call: TRBD1 (6 bases). V was trimmed by 2 bases and J by 4 bases, leaving 11 bases between them. The CDR3 contains 14 residues. Germline V lookup: CDR1 SGHTA, CDR2 FQGTGA.

This CDR3 is CASSSRGETQYF. CDR3 sequence (DNA): TGTGCCAGCAGTTCAAGGGGGGAGACCCAGTACTTC. V usage is TRBV27 and J usage is TRBJ2-5, with D tentatively TRBD1 (6 bases). CDR1 is MNHEY and CDR2 is SMNVEV in the germline V gene (reference sequence). V was trimmed by 4 bases and J by 5 bases, leaving 8 bases between them. The CDR3 spans 12 residues.

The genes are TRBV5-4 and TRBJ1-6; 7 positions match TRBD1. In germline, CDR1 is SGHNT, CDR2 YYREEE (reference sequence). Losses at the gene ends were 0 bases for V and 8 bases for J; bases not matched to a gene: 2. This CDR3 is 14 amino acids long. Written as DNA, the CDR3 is TGTGCCAGCAGCTTGGGGCAGGGGGATTCACCCCTCCACTTT. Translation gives CASSLGQGDSPLHF.

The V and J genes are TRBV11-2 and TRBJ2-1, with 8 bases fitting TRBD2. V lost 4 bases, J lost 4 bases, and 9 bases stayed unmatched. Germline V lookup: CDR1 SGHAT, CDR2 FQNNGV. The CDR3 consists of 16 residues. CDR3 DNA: TGTGCCAGCAGCTCCCGTACTAGCGGAGCTTACAATGAGCAGTTCTTC. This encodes CASSSRTSGAYNEQFF. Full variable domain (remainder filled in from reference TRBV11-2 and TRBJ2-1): EAGVAQSPRYKIIEKRQSVAFWCNPISGHATLYWYQQILGQGPKLLIQFQNNGVVDDSQLPKDRFSAERLKGVDSTLKIQPAKLEDSAVYLCASSSRTSGAYNEQFFGPGTRLTVL.

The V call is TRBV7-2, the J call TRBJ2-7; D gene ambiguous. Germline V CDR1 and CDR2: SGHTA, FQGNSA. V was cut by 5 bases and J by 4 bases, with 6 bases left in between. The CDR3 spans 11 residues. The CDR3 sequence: CASSHGYEQYF. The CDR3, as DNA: TGTGCCAGCAGCCACGGATACGAGCAGTACTTC.

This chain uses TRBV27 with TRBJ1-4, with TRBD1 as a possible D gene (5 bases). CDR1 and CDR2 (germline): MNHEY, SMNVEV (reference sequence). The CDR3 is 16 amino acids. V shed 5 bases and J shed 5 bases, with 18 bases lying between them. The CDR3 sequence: CASSSAPTDLNEKLFF. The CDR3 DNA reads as TGTGCCAGCAGTAGTGCCCCGACAGATCTCAATGAAAAACTGTTTTTT.

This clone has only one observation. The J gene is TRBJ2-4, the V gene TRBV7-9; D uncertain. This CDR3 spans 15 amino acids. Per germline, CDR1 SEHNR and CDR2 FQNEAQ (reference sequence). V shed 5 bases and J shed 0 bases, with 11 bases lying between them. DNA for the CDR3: TGTGCCAGCAGCGCCCTTGACCTAGCCAAAAACATTCAGTACTTC. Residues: CASSALDLAKNIQYF. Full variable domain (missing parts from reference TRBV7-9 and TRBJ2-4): DTGVSQNPRHKITKRGQNVTFRCDPISEHNRLYWYRQTLGQGPEFLTYFQNEAQLEKSRLLSDRFSAERPKGSFSTLEIQRTEQGDSAMYLCASSALDLAKNIQYFGAGTRLSVL.

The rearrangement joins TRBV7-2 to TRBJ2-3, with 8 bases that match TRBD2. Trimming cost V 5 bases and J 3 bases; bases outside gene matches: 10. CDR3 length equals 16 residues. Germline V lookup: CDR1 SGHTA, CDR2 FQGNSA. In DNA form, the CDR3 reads TGTGCCAGCAGCCAGAGCGGGGGAGGGTTGACAGATACGCAGTATTTT. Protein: CASSQSGGGLTDTQYF. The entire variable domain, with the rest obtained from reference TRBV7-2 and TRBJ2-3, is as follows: GAGVSQSPSNKVTEKGKDVELRCDPISGHTALYWYRQSLGQGLEFLIYFQGNSAPDKSGLPSDRFSAERTGGSVSTLTIQRTQQEDSAVYLCASSQSGGGLTDTQYFGPGTRLTVL.